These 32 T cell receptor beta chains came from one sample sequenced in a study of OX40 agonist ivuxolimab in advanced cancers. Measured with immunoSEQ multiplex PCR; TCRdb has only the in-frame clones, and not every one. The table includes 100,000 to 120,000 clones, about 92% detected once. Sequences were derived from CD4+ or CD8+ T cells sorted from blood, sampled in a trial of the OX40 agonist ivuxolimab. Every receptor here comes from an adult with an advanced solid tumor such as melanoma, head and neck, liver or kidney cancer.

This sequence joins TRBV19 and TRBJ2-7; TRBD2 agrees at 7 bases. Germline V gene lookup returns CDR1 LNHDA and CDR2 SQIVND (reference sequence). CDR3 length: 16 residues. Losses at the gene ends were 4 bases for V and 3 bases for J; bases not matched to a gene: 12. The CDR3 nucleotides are TGTGCCAGTAGTAACCAGGGATCACTAGCGATCTACGAGCAGTACTTC. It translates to CASSNQGSLAIYEQYF.

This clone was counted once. CDR3 DNA: TGTGCCAGCAGCGATAGGACAGGGGGCACAGATACGCAGTATTTT. The encoded protein is CASSDRTGGTDTQYF. V is TRBV7-2 and J is TRBJ2-3, with 9 bases lining up with TRBD1. The CDR3 contains 15 residues. Germline values: CDR1 SGHTA, CDR2 FQGNSA. The junction had 4 bases not matched to a gene; V was cut back by 5 bases and J by 1 base.

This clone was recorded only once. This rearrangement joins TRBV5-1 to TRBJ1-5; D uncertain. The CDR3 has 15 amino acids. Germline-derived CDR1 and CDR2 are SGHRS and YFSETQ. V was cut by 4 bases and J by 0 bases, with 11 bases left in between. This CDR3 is CASSPTPYSNQPQHF. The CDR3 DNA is TGCGCCAGCAGCCCCACACCTTATAGCAATCAGCCCCAGCATTTT.

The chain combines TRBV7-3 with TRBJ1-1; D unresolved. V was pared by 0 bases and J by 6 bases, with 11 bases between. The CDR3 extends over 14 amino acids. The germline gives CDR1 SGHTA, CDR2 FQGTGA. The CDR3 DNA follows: TGTGCCAGCAGCTTAACTATAACGTCACCTGAAGCTTTCTTT. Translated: CASSLTITSPEAFF.

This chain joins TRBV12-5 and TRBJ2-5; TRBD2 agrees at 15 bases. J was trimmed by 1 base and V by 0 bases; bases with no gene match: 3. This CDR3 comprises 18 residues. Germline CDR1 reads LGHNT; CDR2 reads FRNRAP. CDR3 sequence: CASGLVGTSGGLQETQYF. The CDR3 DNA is TGTGCTAGTGGTTTGGTAGGGACTAGCGGGGGGCTCCAAGAGACCCAGTACTTC.

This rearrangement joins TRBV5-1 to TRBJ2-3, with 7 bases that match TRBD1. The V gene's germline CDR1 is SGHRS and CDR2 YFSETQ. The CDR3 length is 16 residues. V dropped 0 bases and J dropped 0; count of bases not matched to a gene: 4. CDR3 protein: CASSLAGTASTDTQYF. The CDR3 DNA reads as TGCGCCAGCAGCTTGGCCGGGACAGCGAGCACAGATACGCAGTATTTT.

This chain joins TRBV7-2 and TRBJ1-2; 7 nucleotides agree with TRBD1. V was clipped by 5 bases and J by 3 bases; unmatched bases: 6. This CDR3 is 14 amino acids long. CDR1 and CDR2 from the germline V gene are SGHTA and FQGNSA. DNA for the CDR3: TGTGCCAGCAGCGATCGACAGGGTGACTATGGCTACACCTTC. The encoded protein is CASSDRQGDYGYTF.

CDR3 loop: CASSPREDDEQFF. The CDR3, as DNA: TGTGCCAGCTCACCACGCGAGGACGATGAGCAGTTCTTC. The chain joins TRBV18 to TRBJ2-1; no reliable D call. V shed 1 base and J shed 8 bases, with 9 bases lying between them. Germline V gene sequence: CDR1 KGHSH, CDR2 LQKENI. The CDR3 extends over 13 amino acids.

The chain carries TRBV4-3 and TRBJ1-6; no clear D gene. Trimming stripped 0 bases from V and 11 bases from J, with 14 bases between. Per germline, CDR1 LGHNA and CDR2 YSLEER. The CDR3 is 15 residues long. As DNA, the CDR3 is TGCGCCAGCAGCCAAGAGCGAGGGTCTGGAGCACCCCTCCACTTT. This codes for CASSQERGSGAPLHF.

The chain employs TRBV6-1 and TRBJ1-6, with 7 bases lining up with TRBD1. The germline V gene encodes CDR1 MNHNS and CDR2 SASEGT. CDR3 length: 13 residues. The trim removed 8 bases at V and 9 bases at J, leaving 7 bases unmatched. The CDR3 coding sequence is TGTGCCAGCGGCGAGACAGGGACTTCACCCCTCCACTTT. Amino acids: CASGETGTSPLHF.

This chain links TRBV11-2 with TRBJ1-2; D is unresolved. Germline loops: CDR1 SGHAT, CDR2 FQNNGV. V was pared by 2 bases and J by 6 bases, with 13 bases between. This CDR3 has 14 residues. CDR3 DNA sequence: TGTGCCAGCAGCTTAAAAGTACGGGGAGATGGCTACACCTTC. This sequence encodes CASSLKVRGDGYTF.

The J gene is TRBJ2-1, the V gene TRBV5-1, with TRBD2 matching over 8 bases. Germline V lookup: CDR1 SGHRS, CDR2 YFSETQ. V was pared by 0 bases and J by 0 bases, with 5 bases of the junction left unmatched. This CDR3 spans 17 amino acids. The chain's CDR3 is CASSLGSSGSSYNEQFF. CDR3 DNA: TGCGCCAGCAGCTTGGGCTCGAGCGGGAGCTCCTACAATGAGCAGTTCTTC.

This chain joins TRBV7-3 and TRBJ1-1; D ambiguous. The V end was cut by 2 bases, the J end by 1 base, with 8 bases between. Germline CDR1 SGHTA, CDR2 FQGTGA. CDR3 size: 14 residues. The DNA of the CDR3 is TGTGCCAGCAGCTTAGGTCCGTCGAACACTGAAGCTTTCTTT. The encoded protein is CASSLGPSNTEAFF.

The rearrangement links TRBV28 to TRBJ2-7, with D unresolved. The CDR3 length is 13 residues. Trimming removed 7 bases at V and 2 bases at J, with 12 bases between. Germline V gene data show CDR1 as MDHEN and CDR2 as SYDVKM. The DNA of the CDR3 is TGTGCCAGCAATGAAGGGATCGCCTACGAGCAGTACTTC. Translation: CASNEGIAYEQYF.

CDR3 coding DNA: TGTGCCTGGAGGGGGCAGGGAAACGAGCAGTACTTC. Its translation: CAWRGQGNEQYF. The chain joins TRBV30 to TRBJ2-7, with D perhaps matching TRBD1 (5 bases). This CDR3 is 12 amino acids long. Trimming shortened V by 3 bases and J by 5 bases, and 11 bases separated the two germline ends. The V gene's germline CDR1 is GTSNPN and CDR2 SVGIG (reference sequence). Looking up the rest from reference TRBV30 and TRBJ2-7 gives the full variable domain: SQTIHQWPATLVQPVGSPLSLECTVEGTSNPNLYWYRQAAGRGLQLLFYSVGIGQISSEVPQNLSASRPQDRQFILSSKKLLLSDSGFYLCAWRGQGNEQYFGPGTRLTVT.

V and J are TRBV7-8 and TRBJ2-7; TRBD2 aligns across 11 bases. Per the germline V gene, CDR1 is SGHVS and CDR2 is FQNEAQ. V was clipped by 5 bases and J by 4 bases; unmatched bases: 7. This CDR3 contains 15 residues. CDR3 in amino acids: CASSLSGRAEYEQYF. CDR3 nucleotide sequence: TGTGCCAGCAGCCTTAGCGGGAGGGCTGAGTACGAGCAGTACTTC.

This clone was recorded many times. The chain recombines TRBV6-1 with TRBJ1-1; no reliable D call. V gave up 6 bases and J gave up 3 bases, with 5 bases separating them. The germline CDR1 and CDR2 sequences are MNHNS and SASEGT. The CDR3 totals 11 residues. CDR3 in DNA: TGTGCCAGCAGGGACCACACTGAAGCTTTCTTT. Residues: CASRDHTEAFF.

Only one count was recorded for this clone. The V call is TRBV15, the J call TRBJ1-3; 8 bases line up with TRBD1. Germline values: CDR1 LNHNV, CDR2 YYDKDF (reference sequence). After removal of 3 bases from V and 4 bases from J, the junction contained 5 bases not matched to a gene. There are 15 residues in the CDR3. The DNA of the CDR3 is TGTGCCACCAGCAGGGACAGGGCGAGAGGAAACACCATATATTTT. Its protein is CATSRDRARGNTIYF.

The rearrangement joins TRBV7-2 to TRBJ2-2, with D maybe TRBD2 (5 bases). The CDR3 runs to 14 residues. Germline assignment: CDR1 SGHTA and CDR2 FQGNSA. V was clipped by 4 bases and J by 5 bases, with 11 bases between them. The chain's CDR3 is CASSSTTGTGELFF. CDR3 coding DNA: TGTGCCAGCAGCTCCACGACGGGGACCGGGGAGCTGTTTTTT.

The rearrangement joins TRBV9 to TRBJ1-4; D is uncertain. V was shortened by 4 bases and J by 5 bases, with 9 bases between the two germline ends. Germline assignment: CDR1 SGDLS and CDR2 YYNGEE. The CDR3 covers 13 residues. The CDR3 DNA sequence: TGTGCCAGCAGCCCAAGACCCAATGAAAAACTGTTTTTT. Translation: CASSPRPNEKLFF. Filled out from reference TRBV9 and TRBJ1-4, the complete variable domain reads DSGVTQTPKHLITATGQRVTLRCSPRSGDLSVYWYQQSLDQGLQFLIQYYNGEERAKGNILERFSAQQFPDLHSELNLSSLELGDSALYFCASSPRPNEKLFFGSGTQLSVL.

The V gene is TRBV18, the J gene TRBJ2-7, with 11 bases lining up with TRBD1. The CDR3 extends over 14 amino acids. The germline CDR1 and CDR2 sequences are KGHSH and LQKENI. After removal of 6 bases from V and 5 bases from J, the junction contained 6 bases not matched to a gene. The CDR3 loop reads CASSPDRGLNEQYF. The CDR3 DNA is TGTGCCAGCTCGCCGGACAGGGGGCTCAACGAGCAGTACTTC.

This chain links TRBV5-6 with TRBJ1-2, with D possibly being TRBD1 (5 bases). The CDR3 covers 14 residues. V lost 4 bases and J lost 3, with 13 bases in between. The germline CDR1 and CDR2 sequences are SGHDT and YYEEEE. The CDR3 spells CASSGGPGYYGYTF. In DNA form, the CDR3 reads TGTGCCAGCAGCGGGGGACCGGGCTACTATGGCTACACCTTC.

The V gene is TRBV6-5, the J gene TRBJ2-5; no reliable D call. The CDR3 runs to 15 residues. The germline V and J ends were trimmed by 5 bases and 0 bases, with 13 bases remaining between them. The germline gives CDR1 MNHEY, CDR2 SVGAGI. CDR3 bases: TGTGCCAGCAGTACTTTAGACGGGTACCAAGAGACCCAGTACTTC. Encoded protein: CASSTLDGYQETQYF.

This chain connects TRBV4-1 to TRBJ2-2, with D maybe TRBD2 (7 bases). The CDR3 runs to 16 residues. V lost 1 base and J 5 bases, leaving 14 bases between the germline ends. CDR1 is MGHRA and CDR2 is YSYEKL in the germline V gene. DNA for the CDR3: TGCGCCAGCAGCCAAGTCTGGGGGCGGGGGACCGGGGAGCTGTTTTTT. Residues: CASSQVWGRGTGELFF.

CDR3 loop: CASLQGPAYNEQFF. Here the CDR3 DNA reads TGTGCCAGTCTTCAGGGACCAGCCTACAATGAGCAGTTCTTC. The chain links TRBV7-2 to TRBJ2-1; either TRBD1 or TRBD2 may supply D (5 bases each). Germline V gene data show CDR1 as SGHTA and CDR2 as FQGNSA. CDR3 size: 14 residues. Trimming took off 9 bases at V and 2 bases at J, with 14 bases between the two ends.

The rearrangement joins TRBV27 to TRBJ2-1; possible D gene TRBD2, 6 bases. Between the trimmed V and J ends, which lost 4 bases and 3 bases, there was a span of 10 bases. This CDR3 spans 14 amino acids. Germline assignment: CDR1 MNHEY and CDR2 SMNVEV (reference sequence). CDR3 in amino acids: CASSSMGLYNEQFF. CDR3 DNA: TGTGCCAGCAGTTCGATGGGACTCTACAATGAGCAGTTCTTC.

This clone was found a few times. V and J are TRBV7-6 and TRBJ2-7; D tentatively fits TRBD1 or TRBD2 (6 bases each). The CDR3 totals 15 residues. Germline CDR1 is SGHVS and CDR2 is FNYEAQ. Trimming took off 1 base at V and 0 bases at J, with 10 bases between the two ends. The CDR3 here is CASSLVGGSSYEQYF. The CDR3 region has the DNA TGTGCCAGCAGCTTAGTCGGGGGCTCCTCCTACGAGCAGTACTTC.

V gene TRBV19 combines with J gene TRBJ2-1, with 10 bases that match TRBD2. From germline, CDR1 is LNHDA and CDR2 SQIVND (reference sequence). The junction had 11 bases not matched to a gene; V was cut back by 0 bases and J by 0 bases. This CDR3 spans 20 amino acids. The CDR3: CASSIEGLAGVGASYNEQFF. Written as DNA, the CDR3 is TGTGCCAGTAGTATAGAAGGGCTAGCGGGAGTGGGGGCCTCCTACAATGAGCAGTTCTTC.

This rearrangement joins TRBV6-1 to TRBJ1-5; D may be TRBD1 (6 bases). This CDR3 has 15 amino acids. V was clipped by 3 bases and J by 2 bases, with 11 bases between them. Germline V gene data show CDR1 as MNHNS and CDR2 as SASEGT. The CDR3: CASSESSGGNQPQHF. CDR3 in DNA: TGTGCCAGCAGTGAGTCATCAGGGGGCAATCAGCCCCAGCATTTT.

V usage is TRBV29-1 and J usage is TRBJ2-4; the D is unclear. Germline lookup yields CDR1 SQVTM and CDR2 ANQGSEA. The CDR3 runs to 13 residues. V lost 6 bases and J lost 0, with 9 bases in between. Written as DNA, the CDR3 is TGCAGCGTGGCGCAGTTAGCCAAAAACATTCAGTACTTC. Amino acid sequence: CSVAQLAKNIQYF.

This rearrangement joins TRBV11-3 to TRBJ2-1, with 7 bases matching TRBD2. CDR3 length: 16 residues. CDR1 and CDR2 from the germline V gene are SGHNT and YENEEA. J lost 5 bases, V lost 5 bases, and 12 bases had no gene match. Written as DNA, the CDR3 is TGTGCCAGCAGCCCCAGTATAGCGGGTACGAACAATGAGCAGTTCTTC. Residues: CASSPSIAGTNNEQFF.

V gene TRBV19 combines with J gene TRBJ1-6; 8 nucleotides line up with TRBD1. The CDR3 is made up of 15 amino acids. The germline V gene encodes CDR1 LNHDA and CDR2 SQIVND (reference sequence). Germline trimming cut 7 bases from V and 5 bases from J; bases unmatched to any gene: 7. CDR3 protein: CASTRKDRDNSPLHF. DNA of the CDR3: TGTGCCAGTACCAGAAAGGACAGGGATAATTCACCCCTCCACTTT.